Presented here are 14 T cell receptor beta chains from one specimen sequenced in a study of blood T cell repertoires in COVID-19. Sequencing was performed with immunoSEQ multiplex PCR; in TCRdb, only in-frame clones are kept and a portion is missing. The sample lists around 220,000 clones, around 75% occurring once. Sequenced sample: peripheral blood. These TCRs come from a human donor in a cohort sampled during active COVID-19.

The rearrangement uses TRBV2 and TRBJ2-3, with 13 bases matching TRBD2. In germline, CDR1 is SNHLY, CDR2 FYNNEI. V lost 7 bases to trimming and J lost 4 bases; unmatched junction nucleotides: 5. This CDR3 is 15 amino acids long. CDR3 nucleotides: TGTGCCAGCACCCAGGGACTAGCGGGATCAGATACGCAGTATTTT. Translated: CASTQGLAGSDTQYF.

The chain employs TRBV5-4 and TRBJ1-2; 8 bases fit TRBD1. The germline CDR1 and CDR2 sequences are SGHNT and YYREEE (reference sequence). This CDR3 region has 15 residues. Unmatched junction bases numbered 7, after V lost 4 bases and J lost 2 bases. The DNA for the CDR3 is TGTGCCAGCAGCCCACCGGGACAGGTCAACTATGGCTACACCTTC. Translating gives CASSPPGQVNYGYTF.

This clone showed up just a few times. The chain has TRBV18 and TRBJ2-7, with unresolved D. V was trimmed by 3 bases and J by 0 bases, leaving 12 bases between them. Germline loops: CDR1 KGHSH, CDR2 LQKENI. The CDR3 covers 15 residues. CDR3 region: CASSPQVVSSYEQYF. The DNA for the CDR3 is TGTGCCAGCTCACCGCAGGTGGTAAGCTCCTACGAGCAGTACTTC. The whole variable domain, remainder taken from reference TRBV18 and TRBJ2-7, is NAGVMQNPRHLVRRRGQEARLRCSPMKGHSHVYWYRQLPEEGLKFMVYLQKENIIDESGMPKERFSAEFPKEGPSILRIQQVVRGDSAAYFCASSPQVVSSYEQYFGPGTRLTVT.

The V and J genes are TRBV28 and TRBJ1-1, with D maybe TRBD1 (5 bases). The CDR3 runs 13 residues. V lost 3 bases and J lost 7, with 12 bases in between. Germline CDR1 reads MDHEN; CDR2 reads SYDVKM. The CDR3 protein is CASSLIRGREAFF. In nucleotides, the CDR3 is TGTGCCAGCAGTTTGATAAGGGGCCGTGAAGCTTTCTTT.

This clone came up a few times. The chain couples TRBV7-9 to TRBJ2-6; a weak D match, TRBD1 (6 bases). The CDR3 has 14 residues. The V end lost 3 bases, the J end lost 9 bases, and 12 bases lay between the germline ends. Germline loops: CDR1 SEHNR, CDR2 FQNEAQ (reference sequence). The CDR3 reads CASSFGTTGNVLTF. Here the CDR3 DNA reads TGTGCCAGCAGCTTTGGGACAACAGGCAACGTCCTGACTTTC.

In nucleotides, the CDR3 is TGTGCCTGGACCAGGGGGACTCAAGAGACCCAGTACTTC. Residues: CAWTRGTQETQYF. This chain links TRBV30 with TRBJ2-5; D possibly corresponds to TRBD1 (7 bases). CDR1 is GTSNPN, CDR2 SVGIG, per germline (reference sequence). CDR3 length: 13 amino acids. V shed 4 bases and J shed 2 bases, with 11 bases lying between them.

Only a few counts were recorded for this clone. The chain combines TRBV5-4 with TRBJ2-7; TRBD2 is a possible D gene (6 bases). This CDR3 is built from 13 residues. Trimming removed 4 bases at V and 5 bases at J, with 13 bases between. From germline, CDR1 is SGHNT and CDR2 YYREEE (reference sequence). The CDR3 spells CASSPTSSHEQYF. As DNA, the CDR3 is TGTGCCAGCAGCCCGACTAGTTCTCACGAGCAGTACTTC. Filled out from reference TRBV5-4 and TRBJ2-7, the complete variable domain reads ETGVTQSPTHLIKTRGQQVTLRCSSQSGHNTVSWYQQALGQGPQFIFQYYREEENGRGNFPPRFSGLQFPNYSSELNVNALELDDSALYLCASSPTSSHEQYFGPGTRLTVT.

This clone was counted a few times. V usage is TRBV19 and J usage is TRBJ2-7, with D possibly TRBD1 on 6 matching bases. The CDR3 contains 14 residues. Between the trimmed V and J ends, which lost 4 bases and 2 bases, there was a span of 12 bases. Germline lookup yields CDR1 LNHDA and CDR2 SQIVND (reference sequence). Here the CDR3 reads CASSTMTGPYEQYF. The CDR3 bases are TGTGCCAGTAGTACAATGACAGGCCCCTACGAGCAGTACTTC.

The J gene is TRBJ2-5, the V gene TRBV20-1; D is ambiguous. The ends were cut back, 3 bases at V and 2 bases at J, with 7 bases in the middle. CDR3 length: 12 residues. CDR1 and CDR2 from the germline V gene are DFQATT and SNEGSKA (reference sequence). CDR3: CSASSSQETQYF. CDR3 coding DNA: TGCAGTGCTAGTTCCAGTCAAGAGACCCAGTACTTC.

CDR3 residues: CASSLSGRQTQYF. The CDR3 bases are TGTGCCAGCAGTTTAAGCGGGAGACAGACCCAGTACTTC. This chain joins TRBV6-5 and TRBJ2-5, with TRBD2 identical over 8 bases. The CDR3 is 13 amino acids. V shed 4 bases, J shed 6 bases, and the junction held 4 bases outside the gene matches. Germline V lookup: CDR1 MNHEY, CDR2 SVGAGI.

CDR3 nucleotide sequence: TGTGCCAGCAGCCCCCGACAGGGAAGATCATACGAGCAGTACTTC. It specifies CASSPRQGRSYEQYF. V and J are TRBV7-2 and TRBJ2-7; 7 bases align to TRBD1. Losses at the gene ends were 5 bases for V and 4 bases for J; bases not matched to a gene: 11. CDR3 length equals 15 residues. In germline, CDR1 is SGHTA, CDR2 FQGNSA. The variable domain in full, completed from reference TRBV7-2 and TRBJ2-7, reads GAGVSQSPSNKVTEKGKDVELRCDPISGHTALYWYRQSLGQGLEFLIYFQGNSAPDKSGLPSDRFSAERTGGSVSTLTIQRTQQEDSAVYLCASSPRQGRSYEQYFGPGTRLTVT.

The chain is built from TRBV5-1 and TRBJ1-3; 7 nucleotides match TRBD1. J gave up 3 bases and V 0 bases, and 6 bases lay outside the gene matches. Per the germline V gene, CDR1 is SGHRS and CDR2 is YFSETQ. The CDR3 runs 16 residues. In nucleotides, the CDR3 is TGCGCCAGCAGCTTGGCACAGGGGATTAGTGGAAACACCATATATTTT. Its protein product is CASSLAQGISGNTIYF.

The DNA for the CDR3 is TGTGCCAGCAGCCCCCTCCCCAGGCCAGAGACCCAGTACTTC. Encoded protein: CASSPLPRPETQYF. The chain links TRBV7-3 to TRBJ2-5; unclear D gene. The CDR3 loop spans 14 amino acids. The germline gives CDR1 SGHTA, CDR2 FQGTGA. The V gene lost 5 bases and the J gene lost 4 bases, with 14 bases spanning the gap.

The CDR3: CASSPGQAMAPLHF. Here the CDR3 DNA reads TGTGCCAGCTCACCGGGACAGGCCATGGCACCCCTCCACTTT. V usage is TRBV18 and J usage is TRBJ1-6; 8 bases align to TRBD1. V trimming: 3 bases; J trimming: 11 bases; junction bases outside the gene matches: 6. The CDR3 is 14 residues long. Germline CDR1 and CDR2: KGHSH and LQKENI.